These 11 T cell receptor beta chains were sequenced from one sample in a study of cytomegalovirus exposure and HLA in healthy donors. The PCR employed 60 Vbeta primers together with 13 Jbeta primers. Profiling relied on immunoSEQ multiplex PCR, and the TCRdb table lists in-frame clones only, not all of them. The data show about 190,000 clones, roughly 86% seen once. The sample consisted of PBMCs. These receptor sequences come from a man aged 35 to 55 in good health and CMV-seropositive.

The rearrangement uses TRBV25-1 and TRBJ2-7, with a weak D call TRBD2 (5 bases). Trimming pared 2 bases from V and 1 base from J, leaving 15 bases between. Germline CDR1 and CDR2: MGHDK and SYGVNS. The CDR3 is 16 residues long. CDR3 DNA sequence: TGTGCCAGCAGTGAAACGCGTGGGCTAGCTTCCTACGAGCAGTACTTC. Its translation is CASSETRGLASYEQYF.

The chain couples TRBV6-5 to TRBJ1-2; TRBD1 aligns across 7 bases. Germline CDR1 and CDR2: MNHEY and SVGAGI. The CDR3 has 15 amino acids. Trimming cost V 0 bases and J 6 bases; bases outside gene matches: 7. CDR3 sequence reads: CASSYSMQRGHGYTF. The CDR3 bases are TGTGCCAGCAGTTACTCGATGCAGAGGGGGCATGGCTACACCTTC.

The chain uses TRBV7-9 and TRBJ2-5; the match to TRBD1 covers 8 bases. The J call is uncertain, as TRBJ2-7 better fits the DNA end. Germline CDR1 is SEHNR and CDR2 is FQNEAQ (reference sequence). This CDR3 contains 14 residues. This CDR3 reads CASSPGQADYEQYF. The CDR3 DNA reads as TGTGCCAGCAGCCCGGGACAGGCCGACTACGAGCAGTACTTC.

The J gene is TRBJ2-1, the V gene TRBV5-1; TRBD2 might be the D (6 bases). Trimming stripped 2 bases from V and 8 bases from J, with 11 bases between. The CDR3 runs to 13 residues. Germline lookup yields CDR1 SGHRS and CDR2 YFSETQ. The CDR3, as DNA: TGCGCCAGCAGCTTCGGCCGCGGGGATGAGCAGTTCTTC. Protein sequence: CASSFGRGDEQFF.

The chain recombines TRBV6-5 with TRBJ1-2, with TRBD1 matching 9 bases. Germline trimming cut 2 bases from V and 8 bases from J; bases unmatched to any gene: 9. Germline assignment: CDR1 MNHEY and CDR2 SVGAGI. The CDR3 spans 15 residues. The CDR3 loop is CASSYGTGTLGGYTF. CDR3 coding DNA: TGTGCCAGCAGTTACGGGACAGGGACCCTCGGGGGCTACACCTTC.

The chain uses TRBV2 and TRBJ2-5, with TRBD1 matching over 9 bases. The junction had 8 bases not matched to a gene; V was cut back by 10 bases and J by 5 bases. Germline V gene lookup returns CDR1 SNHLY and CDR2 FYNNEI. CDR3 length: 13 amino acids. This CDR3 is CATARDRDETQYF. The CDR3 DNA sequence: TGTGCCACCGCGCGGGACAGGGACGAGACCCAGTACTTC.

The chain carries TRBV11-1 and TRBJ1-1, with D unclear. V gave up 3 bases and J gave up 3 bases, with 8 bases separating them. Germline V CDR1 and CDR2: SGHAT, FQDESV (reference sequence). The CDR3 extends over 13 amino acids. CDR3 coding DNA: TGTGCCAGCAGCTTCGGGAGGGACACTGAAGCTTTCTTT. This codes for CASSFGRDTEAFF. Full variable domain (missing parts from reference TRBV11-1 and TRBJ1-1): EAEVAQSPRYKITEKSQAVAFWCDPISGHATLYWYRQILGQGPELLVQFQDESVVDDSQLPKDRFSAERLKGVDSTLKIQPAELGDSAMYLCASSFGRDTEAFFGQGTRLTVV.

V and J are TRBV10-3 and TRBJ2-1, with 9 bases matching TRBD2. There are 13 residues in the CDR3. With 7 bases clipped from V and 8 bases from J, the junction kept 6 bases outside the gene matches. The germline gives CDR1 ENHRY, CDR2 SYGVKD. The CDR3 nucleotides are TGTGCCATCAAGGCGGGGGGGCCCCATGAGCAGTTCTTC. Translated, it gives CAIKAGGPHEQFF.

The J gene is TRBJ2-1, the V gene TRBV5-4, with TRBD2 matching 9 bases. Germline loops: CDR1 SGHNT, CDR2 YYREEE (reference sequence). The CDR3 runs 16 residues. The V segment lost 1 base and the J segment 2 bases; nucleotides outside the gene matches: 4. Here the CDR3 reads CASSLSRTSAYNEQFF. The CDR3 coding sequence is TGTGCCAGCAGCTTGAGTAGGACTAGCGCCTACAATGAGCAGTTCTTC.

This sequence joins TRBV19 and TRBJ1-5; a possible D gene is TRBD1 (5 bases). Per the germline V gene, CDR1 is LNHDA and CDR2 is SQIVND (reference sequence). CDR3 size: 15 residues. V was clipped by 6 bases and J by 5 bases, with 17 bases between them. The chain's CDR3 is CASSQNVDRYQPQHF. Here the CDR3 DNA reads TGTGCCAGTAGCCAAAACGTAGACAGATATCAGCCCCAGCATTTT.

V gene TRBV28 combines with J gene TRBJ1-1, with 8 nucleotides matching TRBD1. Germline V gives CDR1 MDHEN, CDR2 SYDVKM. Trimming at V came to 5 bases and at J to 5 bases, leaving 7 bases not matched to a gene. The CDR3 extends over 14 amino acids. CDR3 DNA sequence: TGTGCCAGCAGTGGCAGGGGGCGAGGTACTGAAGCTTTCTTT. It encodes CASSGRGRGTEAFF.